This record covers a single T cell receptor beta chain. The clone's antigen remains unknown. The record has no base qualities; no much larger clone is one base away. TCRbeta CDR3 regions were amplified from genomic DNA by means of the immunoSEQ Assay, a bias-controlled multiplex PCR. As for the authors' bioinformatics: The number of nucleated cells in each sample was estimated by amplification of reference gene primers within the assay. To quantify the absolute abundance of each unique TCRbeta CDR3 rearrangement, sequence reads were collapsed and filtered. For each sample, productive Simpson clonality was calculated as the square root of Simpson's diversity index over productive rearrangements. TCRdb re-hosts the immuneACCESS table, in-frame sequences only. Its copies lack some clones; in the studies checked, an unresolved V gene accounts for under half of them, and the cause for the rest is not known. V, J and clone size derive from that table, while D and trimming were established from the DNA sequence. This sample comprises some 240,000 clones, around 84% of them detected only once. The ten largest clonotypes hold more than 1.2% of the sample.

The data belong to a study of blood T cell repertoires in COVID-19 (dated by TCRdb to about 2020). With respect to the entire study: Collaborator samples came from the United States, Italy and Spain and covered acute and convalescent phases of COVID-19. The prospective study material was composed of cDNA or gDNA derived from T cells, B-cell-depleted T cells, or PBMCs. The dataset comprised deeply sampled blood TCRbeta repertoires from subjects exposed to, actively infected with, or recovered from COVID-19. A freely available public database, intended as a resource for researchers studying the immune response to SARS-CoV-2, is where the repertoires were released. Samples came from the ongoing ImmuneRACE study (first 160 participants) plus 1,254 subjects from 6 global collaborators. Nearly every sample came with metadata listing a de-identified subject ID, COVID-19 status, age in years and sex. HLA class I and class II types, where available, came from metadata supplied by the sample provider rather than from assay-based typing. General study outcomes and caveats: The quantity of clinical and demographic metadata differed by source and by participant and was supplied without curation.

Samples from volunteer blood donors who had recovered from COVID-19 were contributed by a second Seattle source. The collaborating institutions used their own protocols to collect whole blood in K2EDTA tubes. For TCRbeta analysis, collaborators shipped samples as frozen whole blood, isolated PBMCs, or DNA extracted from either of those sample types. From a lookup of the germline V gene (reference sequence), CDR1 and CDR2 are LNHDA and SQIVND. The CDR3 has 15 amino acids, counting the end cysteine and phenylalanine. Only CDR3 DNA remains: 45 bases, in frame from the first base. Germline trimming amounts to 6 bases on V and 4 bases on J, with 9 as the count of junction bases outside the gene matches.

The sequencing sample was made of peripheral blood. The origin of this receptor is a woman aged 40 to 49 who had recovered from COVID-19. The chain joins TRBV19 to TRBJ1-1, and TRBD1 matches 9 of the central bases. The CDR3 protein sequence reads: CASRPWTGESTEAFF. The DNA sequence follows: TGTGCCAGTAGGCCTTGGACAGGGGAGAGCACTGAAGCTTTCTTT.